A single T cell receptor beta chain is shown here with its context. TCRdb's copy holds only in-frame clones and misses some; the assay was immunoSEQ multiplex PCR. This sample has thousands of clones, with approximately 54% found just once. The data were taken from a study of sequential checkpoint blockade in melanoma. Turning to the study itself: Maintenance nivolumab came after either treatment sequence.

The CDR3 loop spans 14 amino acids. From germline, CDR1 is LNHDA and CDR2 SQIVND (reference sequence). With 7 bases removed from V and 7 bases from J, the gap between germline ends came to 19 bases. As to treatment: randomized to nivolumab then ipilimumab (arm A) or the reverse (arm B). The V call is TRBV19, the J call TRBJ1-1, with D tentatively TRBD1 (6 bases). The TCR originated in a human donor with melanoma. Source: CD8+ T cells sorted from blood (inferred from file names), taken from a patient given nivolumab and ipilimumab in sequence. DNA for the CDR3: TGTGCCAGTAACCCTAAGGGGGGGCTTGGTGAAGCTTTCTTT. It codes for CASNPKGGLGEAFF.